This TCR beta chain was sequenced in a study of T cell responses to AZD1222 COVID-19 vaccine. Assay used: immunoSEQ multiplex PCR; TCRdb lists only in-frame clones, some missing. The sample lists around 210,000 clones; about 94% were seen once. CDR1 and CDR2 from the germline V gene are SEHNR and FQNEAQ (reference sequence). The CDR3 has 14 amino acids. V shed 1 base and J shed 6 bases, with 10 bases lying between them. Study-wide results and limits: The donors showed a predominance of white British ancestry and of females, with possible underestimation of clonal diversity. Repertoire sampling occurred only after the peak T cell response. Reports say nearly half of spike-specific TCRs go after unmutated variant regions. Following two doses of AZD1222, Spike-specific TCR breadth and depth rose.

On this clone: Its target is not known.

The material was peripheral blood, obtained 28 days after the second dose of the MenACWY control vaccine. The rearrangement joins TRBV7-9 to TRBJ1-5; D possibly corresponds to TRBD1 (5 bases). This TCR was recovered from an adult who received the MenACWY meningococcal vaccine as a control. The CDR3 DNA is TGTGCCAGCAGCTTAGGGTCGGGGGGTCAGCCCCAGCATTTT. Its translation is CASSLGSGGQPQHF.